The 20 T cell receptor beta chains below come from one sample, sequenced in a study of blood T cell repertoires in COVID-19. Clones were read by immunoSEQ multiplex PCR, and TCRdb kept only the in-frame ones, dropping some. In the table there are 350,000 to 450,000 clones, roughly 85% of which are singletons. Specimen: peripheral blood. The source is a woman younger than 35 with acute or convalescent COVID-19.

This chain links TRBV2 with TRBJ2-7, with TRBD1 matching 10 bases. CDR1 is SNHLY, CDR2 FYNNEI, per germline. Germline trimming cut 11 bases from V and 2 bases from J; bases unmatched to any gene: 6. The CDR3 sequence is 13 residues long. In nucleotides, the CDR3 is TGTGCCGGCCGGGACAGGGGTACCTACGAGCAGTACTTC. Encoded protein: CAGRDRGTYEQYF.

This clone was observed once. The rearrangement links TRBV6-5 to TRBJ1-2; 9 nucleotides align to TRBD1. With 5 bases clipped from V and 5 bases from J, the junction kept 6 bases outside the gene matches. This CDR3 has 14 amino acids. Per the germline V gene, CDR1 is MNHEY and CDR2 is SVGAGI. CDR3 region: CASSTDRGTYGYTF. CDR3 sequence (DNA): TGTGCCAGCAGTACTGACAGGGGGACGTATGGCTACACCTTC.

This chain links TRBV28 with TRBJ2-7; 7 nucleotides match TRBD1. Germline CDR1 is MDHEN and CDR2 is SYDVKM. The junction had 10 bases not matched to a gene; V was cut back by 8 bases and J by 0 bases. The CDR3 sequence is 15 residues long. DNA of the CDR3: TGTGCCAGCGGAAGACAGGGCTGGGGCTCCTACGAGCAGTACTTC. Its translation is CASGRQGWGSYEQYF.

The V call is TRBV12-5, the J call TRBJ2-5; 8 bases line up with TRBD1. The V and J ends lost 1 base and 5 bases, in that order; junction bases with no gene match: 6. This CDR3 spans 15 amino acids. The germline V gene encodes CDR1 LGHNT and CDR2 FRNRAP. The CDR3 nucleotides read TGTGCTAGTGGTTTGGGACAGGGGAGTGGTGAGACCCAGTACTTC. This gives the protein CASGLGQGSGETQYF. The complete variable domain, with remaining parts taken from reference TRBV12-5 and TRBJ2-5, reads DARVTQTPRHKVTEMGQEVTMRCQPILGHNTVFWYRQTMMQGLELLAYFRNRAPLDDSGMPKDRFSAEMPDATLATLKIQPSEPRDSAVYFCASGLGQGSGETQYFGPGTRLLVL.

This chain connects TRBV29-1 to TRBJ1-2; TRBD1 matches at 7 bases. Germline CDR1 reads SQVTM; CDR2 reads ANQGSEA. After removal of 7 bases from V and 8 bases from J, the junction contained 13 bases not matched to a gene. The CDR3 has 13 residues. CDR3 in DNA: TGCAGCGCATTTTTCGGGACAGCTGAAGGCTACACCTTC. Its protein is CSAFFGTAEGYTF.

Written as DNA, the CDR3 is TGTGCCAGCAGTTACGGGACAGGGAGAGTAGAAAAACTGTTTTTT. Amino acid sequence: CASSYGTGRVEKLFF. J is TRBJ1-4 and V is TRBV6-5; TRBD1 aligns across 9 bases. Germline CDR1 is MNHEY and CDR2 is SVGAGI. The V segment lost 2 bases and the J segment 8 bases; nucleotides outside the gene matches: 6. This CDR3 spans 15 amino acids.

The V call is TRBV19, the J call TRBJ2-2; a weak D match, TRBD2 (5 bases). The CDR3 runs to 14 residues. From germline, CDR1 is LNHDA and CDR2 SQIVND (reference sequence). Trimming took 5 bases from V and 3 from J, leaving 10 bases between them. The CDR3 spells CASSWAGDTGELFF. The CDR3 DNA is TGTGCCAGTAGTTGGGCGGGCGACACCGGGGAGCTGTTTTTT. Variable domain in full (rest from reference TRBV19 and TRBJ2-2): DGGITQSPKYLFRKEGQNVTLSCEQNLNHDAMYWYRQDPGQGLRLIYYSQIVNDFQKGDIAEGYSVSREKKESFPLTVTSAQKNPTAFYLCASSWAGDTGELFFGEGSRLTVL.

V is TRBV9 and J is TRBJ2-7; 7 nucleotides line up with TRBD1. With V trimmed by 0 bases and J by 0 bases, 3 bases remained unmatched. Germline V CDR1 and CDR2: SGDLS, YYNGEE. This CDR3 has 15 amino acids. CDR3 in amino acids: CASSVGTGGSYEQYF. CDR3 nucleotide sequence: TGTGCCAGCAGCGTAGGGACAGGCGGCTCCTACGAGCAGTACTTC.

V gene TRBV19 combines with J gene TRBJ1-3; D possibly corresponds to TRBD1 (5 bases). Deletions cut 5 bases from V and 4 bases from J, with 18 bases between. CDR3 length equals 16 residues. Looked up from germline, CDR1 is LNHDA and CDR2 is SQIVND (reference sequence). Here the CDR3 DNA reads TGTGCCAGTAGTCCCTCGGGGGTAAGGTCCGGAAACACCATATATTTT. Translating it yields CASSPSGVRSGNTIYF.

This sequence joins TRBV28 and TRBJ1-1; D is uncertain. This CDR3 region has 14 residues. Trimming removed 0 bases from V and 0 bases from J, with 5 bases in between. Germline V gives CDR1 MDHEN, CDR2 SYDVKM. The CDR3 spells CASSLWHMNTEAFF. CDR3 in DNA: TGTGCCAGCAGTTTATGGCACATGAACACTGAAGCTTTCTTT.

V is TRBV3-1 (or the pseudogene TRBV3-2) and J is TRBJ1-4; TRBD1 aligns across 12 bases. Germline CDR1 and CDR2: LGHDT and YNNKEL (reference sequence). Trimming took 4 bases from V and 13 from J; bases not matched to a gene: 7. The CDR3 has 14 residues. CDR3 in amino acids: CASSPLGQGAILFF. The CDR3 DNA is TGTGCCAGCAGCCCCTTGGGACAGGGGGCGATACTGTTTTTT.

The V gene is TRBV27, the J gene TRBJ2-2, with TRBD2 matching 8 bases. CDR1 and CDR2 from the germline V gene are MNHEY and SMNVEV (reference sequence). V trimming: 1 base; J trimming: 6 bases; junction bases outside the gene matches: 7. This CDR3 has 16 residues. CDR3 in DNA: TGTGCCAGCAGTTTATGGTTGCGGGAGGACCCCGGGGAGCTGTTTTTT. Its translation: CASSLWLREDPGELFF.

The chain couples TRBV7-7 to TRBJ2-1; 9 positions match TRBD1. The CDR3 consists of 14 residues. J lost 8 bases, V lost 0 bases, and 2 bases had no gene match. Per germline, CDR1 SSHAT and CDR2 FNYEAQ (reference sequence). CDR3 sequence reads: CASSLADRGYEQFF. DNA for the CDR3: TGTGCCAGCAGCTTAGCGGACAGGGGATATGAGCAGTTCTTC.

In this sample, this clone turned up once. V and J are TRBV24-1 and TRBJ2-3, with 10 bases lining up with TRBD2. The V and J ends lost 5 bases and 5 bases, in that order; junction bases with no gene match: 6. Germline CDR1 reads KGHDR; CDR2 reads SFDVKD. The CDR3 has 15 amino acids. The CDR3 DNA follows: TGTGCCACCAGTGCCCTAGCGGGAGATGTAGATACGCAGTATTTT. Amino acids: CATSALAGDVDTQYF.

The chain has TRBV5-6 and TRBJ2-1; the D gene is possibly TRBD1 (5 bases). CDR1 SGHDT and CDR2 YYEEEE come from the germline V gene. The CDR3 loop spans 14 amino acids. V was trimmed by 1 base and J by 9 bases, leaving 14 bases between them. CDR3 sequence reads: CASSLLQGVIEQFF. Here the CDR3 DNA reads TGTGCCAGCAGCTTGTTACAAGGGGTTATTGAGCAGTTCTTC.

V gene TRBV18 combines with J gene TRBJ2-7; 7 positions agree with TRBD2. Germline loops: CDR1 KGHSH, CDR2 LQKENI. V gave up 3 bases and J gave up 3 bases; unmatched junction bases: 8. CDR3 length: 15 amino acids. Here the CDR3 reads CASSPSGTNDYEQYF. In nucleotides, the CDR3 is TGTGCCAGCTCACCCTCCGGGACTAACGACTACGAGCAGTACTTC.

This clone was picked up one time. The rearrangement uses TRBV10-3 and TRBJ1-4; tentatively, D is TRBD1 (5 bases). This CDR3 region has 14 residues. The V end was cut by 0 bases, the J end by 8 bases, with 10 bases between. Germline-derived CDR1 and CDR2 are ENHRY and SYGVKD. In nucleotides, the CDR3 is TGTGCCATCAGTGAGTCGCCAGGGCGGGAAAAACTGTTTTTT. Protein sequence: CAISESPGREKLFF.

The chain carries TRBV5-6 and TRBJ2-7; D ambiguous. The germline V gene encodes CDR1 SGHDT and CDR2 YYEEEE. The CDR3 extends over 15 amino acids. Trimming shortened V by 0 bases and J by 4 bases, and 14 bases separated the two germline ends. CDR3 DNA: TGTGCCAGCAGCTTGGGATACGGAGCCGGGTACGAGCAGTACTTC. Amino acid sequence: CASSLGYGAGYEQYF.

The chain recombines TRBV5-1 with TRBJ2-3; TRBD2 might be the D (5 bases). Germline CDR1 is SGHRS and CDR2 is YFSETQ. CDR3 length equals 13 residues. The germline V and J ends were trimmed by 3 bases and 5 bases, with 10 bases remaining between them. The CDR3 here is CASSSLLEDTQYF. The CDR3, as DNA: TGCGCCAGCAGCTCACTACTAGAAGATACGCAGTATTTT.

This clone appeared a few times. J is TRBJ1-2 and V is TRBV2; D may be TRBD1 (5 bases). The CDR3 is made up of 15 amino acids. V gave up 1 base and J gave up 0 bases, with 9 bases separating them. Germline V gene lookup returns CDR1 SNHLY and CDR2 FYNNEI. CDR3 sequence: CASSEVQGSNYGYTF. Here the CDR3 DNA reads TGTGCCAGCAGTGAAGTGCAGGGATCTAACTATGGCTACACCTTC.